This T cell receptor beta chain was sequenced during a study of tumor-infiltrating lymphocytes in oesophageal squamous cell carcinoma. MiXCR was run by TCRdb on the PCR reads, yielding one entry per CDR3 protein. The sample lists around 15,000 distinct CDR3 sequences; approximately 49% were seen once. This CDR3 has 14 amino acids. Germline V gives CDR1 MDHEN, CDR2 SYDVKM. The gene calls are TRBV28 and TRBJ2-3, with TRBD2 matching 9 bases. TRBJ2-1 explains the end of the DNA better; the J call may be wrong. The TCR originated in a female donor with esophageal squamous cell carcinoma. The sequencing sample was made of esophageal tumor tissue. This CDR3 reads CASIRSGRLGEQFF. CDR3 DNA: TGTGCCAGCATAAGGAGCGGGAGGCTGGGGGAGCAGTTCTTC.